The 25 T cell receptor beta chains presented below share a single source sample, sequenced in a study of OX40 agonist ivuxolimab in advanced cancers. Measured with immunoSEQ multiplex PCR; TCRdb has only the in-frame clones, and not every one. The data hold under 20,000 clones, with 79% observed a single time. This sample comprised CD4+ or CD8+ T cells sorted from blood, obtained in a trial of the OX40 agonist ivuxolimab. The receptor set was obtained from an adult with an advanced solid tumor such as melanoma, head and neck, liver or kidney cancer.

The chain recombines TRBV7-9 with TRBJ2-7, with D possibly called TRBD1 or TRBD2 (5 bases each). Deletions cut 4 bases from V and 5 bases from J, with 9 bases between. Per germline, CDR1 SEHNR and CDR2 FQNEAQ (reference sequence). CDR3 size: 12 residues. The CDR3 sequence is CASSWGPDEQYF. DNA of the CDR3: TGTGCCAGCAGCTGGGGACCCGACGAGCAGTACTTC.

The rearrangement links TRBV4-1 to TRBJ1-2, with a tentative D call TRBD1 (5 bases). CDR3 length: 11 amino acids. Germline CDR1 MGHRA, CDR2 YSYEKL. V was clipped by 6 bases and J by 3 bases, with 5 bases between them. This chain's CDR3 is CASRQDYGYTF. CDR3 bases: TGCGCCAGCAGACAGGACTATGGCTACACCTTC.

This clone was counted a single time. The chain has TRBV19 and TRBJ2-7; maybe TRBD2 (6 bases). The CDR3 is 14 amino acids. The V gene's germline CDR1 is LNHDA and CDR2 SQIVND (reference sequence). Trimming removed 4 bases at V and 1 base at J, with 11 bases between. The CDR3 spells CASSTQGGSYEQYF. In nucleotides, the CDR3 is TGTGCCAGTAGTACTCAGGGAGGTTCCTACGAGCAGTACTTC.

With respect to this clone: At one end the junction does not follow the germline gene, possibly because of a read error. The gene calls are TRBV7-7 and TRBJ2-2; 8 nucleotides match TRBD2. The CDR3 has 17 residues. Germline V gives CDR1 SSHAT, CDR2 FNYEAQ (reference sequence). In DNA form, the CDR3 reads TGTGCTAGCAGCTTATCGGGACTAGTGACGAACACCGGGGAGCTGTTTTTT. It translates to CASSLSGLVTNTGELFF.

The rearrangement links TRBV27 to TRBJ2-7, with a possible D match to TRBD1 (5 bases). CDR1 MNHEY and CDR2 SMNVEV come from the germline V gene (reference sequence). V lost 2 bases to trimming and J lost 0 bases, with 8 bases between them. The CDR3 contains 14 residues. This CDR3 is CASSLTQASYEQYF. The CDR3, as DNA: TGTGCCAGCAGTTTAACACAGGCCTCCTACGAGCAGTACTTC.

V gene TRBV7-8 combines with J gene TRBJ2-3, with 8 bases identical to TRBD2. After removal of 2 bases from V and 2 bases from J, the junction contained 6 bases not matched to a gene. This CDR3 has 16 amino acids. Per germline, CDR1 SGHVS and CDR2 FQNEAQ. The CDR3 reads CASSLWLAGLTDTQYF. As DNA, the CDR3 is TGTGCCAGCAGCTTATGGCTAGCGGGCCTCACAGATACGCAGTATTTT. Supplemented by reference TRBV7-8 and TRBJ2-3, the full variable domain reads GAGVSQSPRYKVAKRGQDVALRCDPISGHVSLFWYQQALGQGPEFLTYFQNEAQLDKSGLPSDRFFAERPEGSVSTLKIQRTQQEDSAVYLCASSLWLAGLTDTQYFGPGTRLTVL.

This chain joins TRBV4-3 and TRBJ1-6, with D perhaps TRBD1 (6 bases). Germline CDR1 is LGHNA and CDR2 is YSLEER. V was cut by 0 bases and J by 8 bases, with 29 bases left in between. The CDR3 totals 21 residues. The CDR3 sequence: CASSQDLPGDQGLFVDSPLHF. CDR3 coding DNA: TGCGCCAGCAGCCAAGATTTGCCAGGAGACCAGGGGCTCTTCGTTGATTCACCCCTCCACTTT.

The V gene is TRBV5-5, the J gene TRBJ2-7, with 9 bases matching TRBD1. Germline CDR1 SGHKS, CDR2 YYEKEE (reference sequence). The CDR3 is 19 residues long. Trimming cost V 4 bases and J 0 bases; bases outside gene matches: 17. Here the CDR3 reads CASSSRDRATLRSSYEQYF. DNA for the CDR3: TGTGCCAGCAGCAGCCGGGACAGGGCAACTCTCAGGAGCTCCTACGAGCAGTACTTC.

V is TRBV4-3 and J is TRBJ2-2; 9 bases line up with TRBD1. This CDR3 has 17 residues. The V gene's germline CDR1 is LGHNA and CDR2 YSLEER. The junction had 4 bases not matched to a gene; V was cut back by 0 bases and J by 2 bases. CDR3 in amino acids: CASSQEFTGGNTGELFF. CDR3 DNA sequence: TGCGCCAGCAGCCAAGAGTTTACAGGGGGCAACACCGGGGAGCTGTTTTTT.

The genes are TRBV4-3 and TRBJ1-5; tentatively, D is TRBD1 (6 bases). Germline V gene lookup returns CDR1 LGHNA and CDR2 YSLEER. Trimming took 4 bases from V and 6 from J, leaving 19 bases between them. This CDR3 is 16 amino acids long. For the CDR3, the DNA is TGCGCCAGCAGCCCTCAGAGGCAGGGGACGGGTCAGCCCCAGCATTTT. Encoded protein: CASSPQRQGTGQPQHF.

V gene TRBV23-1 combines with J gene TRBJ2-6; 8 bases are a match to TRBD1. TRBV23-1 is an open reading frame whose function is uncertain. J was trimmed by 3 bases and V by 3 bases; bases with no gene match: 4. This CDR3 spans 16 amino acids. In DNA form, the CDR3 reads TGCGCCAGCAGTCACGGGGACAGGTATGGGGCCAACGTCCTGACTTTC. Its protein product is CASSHGDRYGANVLTF.

The chain carries TRBV7-9 and TRBJ2-7; D is unclear. Germline values: CDR1 SEHNR, CDR2 FQNEAQ (reference sequence). The V and J ends lost 6 bases and 6 bases respectively, with 15 bases between them. The CDR3 spans 13 residues. CDR3 residues: CASRPTEQSEQYF. Written as DNA, the CDR3 is TGTGCCAGCAGACCTACCGAACAGAGCGAGCAGTACTTC.

The rearrangement links TRBV5-1 to TRBJ1-2; TRBD1 is a possible D gene (6 bases). Germline CDR1 SGHRS, CDR2 YFSETQ. The CDR3 runs to 13 residues. V shed 0 bases and J shed 8 bases, with 11 bases lying between them. CDR3 DNA: TGCGCCAGCAGCTTGGACCTAGGGGGAGGCTACACCTTC. Amino acid sequence: CASSLDLGGGYTF.

The genes are TRBV30 and TRBJ1-4, with a tentative D call TRBD1 (6 bases). The CDR3 extends over 14 amino acids. Germline CDR1 and CDR2: GTSNPN and SVGIG (reference sequence). Trimming cost V 3 bases and J 7 bases, with 15 bases left between them. CDR3 amino acids: CAWSPTGIGEKLFF. The CDR3 region has the DNA TGTGCCTGGAGCCCCACAGGGATTGGTGAAAAACTGTTTTTT.

V gene TRBV7-8 combines with J gene TRBJ1-2; 7 nucleotides align to TRBD1. The germline V gene encodes CDR1 SGHVS and CDR2 FQNEAQ. The CDR3 spans 14 residues. With V trimmed by 4 bases and J by 4 bases, 6 bases remained unmatched. The CDR3 sequence: CASSWTGTAYGYTF. CDR3 nucleotide sequence: TGTGCCAGCAGCTGGACCGGGACAGCCTATGGCTACACCTTC.

In this sample, this clone turned up a few times. The rearrangement joins TRBV9 to TRBJ2-1; 11 bases are a match to TRBD1. Looked up from germline, CDR1 is SGDLS and CDR2 is YYNGEE. With V trimmed by 2 bases and J by 9 bases, 4 bases remained unmatched. The CDR3 is 14 residues long. The CDR3 bases are TGTGCCAGCAGCGTCTGGACAGGGGGCAGTGAGCAGTTCTTC. Translated: CASSVWTGGSEQFF.

Within the sample, this clone is medium-sized. The chain uses TRBV19 and TRBJ2-7; D is ambiguous. The CDR3 totals 13 residues. The germline V gene has CDR1 LNHDA and CDR2 SQIVND (reference sequence). The germline V and J ends were trimmed by 1 base and 0 bases, with 4 bases remaining between them. This CDR3 reads CASSIAASYEQYF. Written as DNA, the CDR3 is TGTGCCAGTAGTATAGCCGCCTCCTACGAGCAGTACTTC.

The chain carries TRBV15 and TRBJ2-7; D uncertain. Trimming stripped 0 bases from V and 5 bases from J, with 17 bases between. Germline V gene lookup returns CDR1 LNHNV and CDR2 YYDKDF (reference sequence). The CDR3 has 16 residues. CDR3 in amino acids: CATSRDFVVGSNEQYF. CDR3 sequence (DNA): TGTGCCACCAGCAGAGATTTTGTGGTGGGTTCCAACGAGCAGTACTTC.

J is TRBJ2-6 and V is TRBV19, with D unresolved. Trimming removed 6 bases at V and 4 bases at J, with 13 bases between. The germline gives CDR1 LNHDA, CDR2 SQIVND (reference sequence). The CDR3 is 15 residues long. The CDR3 sequence is CASRIQGIGANVLTF. CDR3 in DNA: TGTGCCAGTAGAATCCAAGGGATCGGGGCCAACGTCCTGACTTTC. The full variable domain, its missing parts supplied by reference TRBV19 and TRBJ2-6, is DGGITQSPKYLFRKEGQNVTLSCEQNLNHDAMYWYRQDPGQGLRLIYYSQIVNDFQKGDIAEGYSVSREKKESFPLTVTSAQKNPTAFYLCASRIQGIGANVLTFGAGSRLTVL.

The genes are TRBV7-9 and TRBJ2-7; 9 bases match TRBD1. The ends lost 4 bases at V and 5 bases at J; junction bases unmatched: 15. The CDR3 has 17 amino acids. Germline V gives CDR1 SEHNR, CDR2 FQNEAQ (reference sequence). This CDR3 reads CASSSVLLDRGSHEQYF. CDR3 DNA sequence: TGTGCCAGCAGCTCTGTCCTCCTGGACAGGGGAAGCCACGAGCAGTACTTC. Full variable domain (missing parts from reference TRBV7-9 and TRBJ2-7): DTGVSQNPRHKITKRGQNVTFRCDPISEHNRLYWYRQTLGQGPEFLTYFQNEAQLEKSRLLSDRFSAERPKGSFSTLEIQRTEQGDSAMYLCASSSVLLDRGSHEQYFGPGTRLTVT.

A few counts support this clone. The V and J genes are TRBV6-1 and TRBJ1-1, with D hard to call. The CDR3 is made up of 12 amino acids. The V and J ends lost 5 bases and 5 bases respectively, with 9 bases between them. Germline lookup yields CDR1 MNHNS and CDR2 SASEGT. The CDR3 DNA reads TGTGCCAGCAGTCTACGTGGGACTGAAGCTTTCTTT. It is translated as CASSLRGTEAFF.

The rearrangement uses TRBV27 and TRBJ2-3; tentative D call: TRBD1 (5 bases). The CDR3 runs 14 residues. V was clipped by 10 bases and J by 3 bases, with 17 bases between them. CDR1 and CDR2 from the germline V gene are MNHEY and SMNVEV (reference sequence). The DNA of the CDR3 is TGTGCCACGAAGGGGTTGGTTGGGACAGATACGCAGTATTTT. Protein: CATKGLVGTDTQYF.

The chain links TRBV4-3 to TRBJ1-1; a possible D gene is TRBD1 (6 bases). From germline, CDR1 is LGHNA and CDR2 YSLEER. V was shortened by 3 bases and J by 5 bases, with 13 bases between the two germline ends. The length of the CDR3 is 14 residues. The CDR3 region is CASSQDSQLTEAFF. The CDR3 nucleotides read TGCGCCAGCAGCCAGGACAGTCAATTAACTGAAGCTTTCTTT.

This chain links TRBV11-2 with TRBJ2-7; no reliable D call. Germline V gives CDR1 SGHAT, CDR2 FQNNGV. This CDR3 contains 15 residues. The V gene lost 1 base and the J gene lost 0 bases, with 10 bases spanning the gap. The CDR3 spells CASSLGPLSSYEQYF. CDR3 in DNA: TGTGCCAGCAGCTTAGGGCCGCTAAGCTCCTACGAGCAGTACTTC.

The chain couples TRBV7-9 to TRBJ2-7, with D perhaps being TRBD1 or TRBD2 (5 bases each). The CDR3 extends over 14 amino acids. Deletions cut 3 bases from V and 1 base from J, with 10 bases between. Germline V gene lookup returns CDR1 SEHNR and CDR2 FQNEAQ (reference sequence). DNA for the CDR3: TGTGCCAGCAGCTTTGGGACGGAATCCTACGAGCAGTACTTC. It yields the protein CASSFGTESYEQYF.